Listed below are T cell receptor beta chains from one sample, sequenced in a study of PD-1 blockade in classical Hodgkin lymphoma. Clones were sequenced by immunoSEQ multiplex PCR, and TCRdb holds only the in-frame ones, with some missing. The profile shows 35,000 to 45,000 clones, around 87% of them singletons. Specimen: peripheral blood mononuclear cells (PBMCs), collected at baseline. These receptors all come from a human donor with classical Hodgkin lymphoma. CDR3s include the opening cysteine and the closing phenylalanine or tryptophan. D genes are given only for firm matches. The size entry is marked missing in some rows and otherwise reads once, few, many or a size class.

v_gene	j_gene	abundance	d_gene	CDR3nt	CDR3aa
TRBV7-3	TRBJ1-1	-	-	TGTGCCAGCAGCTCTCAGGGTAAGACTGAAGCTTTCTTT	CASSSQGKTEAFF
TRBV5-6	TRBJ1-6	-	-	TGTGCCAGCAGCTTGTCACCCTACAAACGCGGGGGTGCAAATTCACCCCTCCACTTT	CASSLSPYKRGGANSPLHF
TRBV27	TRBJ1-1	-	-	TGTGCCAGCAGTGCCCCGGGGAGGGACACTGAAGCTTTCTTT	CASSAPGRDTEAFF
TRBV10-3	TRBJ1-2	-	-	TGTGCCATCCATGGGGGGGGTATCTATGGCTACACCTTC	CAIHGGGIYGYTF
TRBV5-1	TRBJ1-2	-	-	TGCGCCAGCAGTCGGGACGAAAGTGGGTATGGCTACACCTTC	CASSRDESGYGYTF
TRBV5-4	TRBJ2-1	-	-	TGTGCCAGCAGCTTGGGGGGCGCGGGCTCCTACAATGAGCAGTTCTTC	CASSLGGAGSYNEQFF
TRBV19	TRBJ2-3	-	TRBD2	TGTGCCACCGCCGGGACTAGTACAGATACGCAGTATTTT	CATAGTSTDTQYF
TRBV6-6	TRBJ2-3	-	-	TGTGCCAGCAGTTACTCGCCAGATACGCAGTATTTT	CASSYSPDTQYF
TRBV25-1	TRBJ2-7	medium-sized	-	TGTGCCAGCAGTGCCAGACGCTACGAGCAGTACTTC	CASSARRYEQYF
TRBV19	TRBJ1-2	once	-	TGTGCCAGTAAATCTGGGGAGGGGAACAGGGACTATGGCTACACCTTC	CASKSGEGNRDYGYTF
TRBV6-4	TRBJ2-3	-	TRBD2	TGTGCCAGCAGTGAAGGGCGGGGGGACACAGATACGCAGTATTTT	CASSEGRGDTDTQYF
TRBV2	TRBJ1-5	-	TRBD1	TGTGCCAGCAGTACAGGGGGCTTGTCTCAGCCCCAGCATTTT	CASSTGGLSQPQHF
TRBV7-9	TRBJ1-1	-	-	TGTGCCAGCAGCCCACAGCTAAGGAACACTGAAGCTTTCTTT	CASSPQLRNTEAFF
TRBV19	TRBJ2-7	-	TRBD1	TGTGCCAGTAGTGCCTCGGACAGGAGTTCCTACGAGCAGTACTTC	CASSASDRSSYEQYF
TRBV5-1	TRBJ2-7	-	TRBD2	TGCGCCAGCACCCCCCTCGGGAGGGCCGGGGAGCAGTACTTC	CASTPLGRAGEQYF
TRBV6-1	TRBJ2-5	-	-	TGTGCCAGCAGTGGGGTGGGGGCGACGCAAGAGACCCAGTACTTC	CASSGVGATQETQYF
TRBV7-9	TRBJ2-3	-	TRBD2	TGTGCCAGCAGCCTAGAAGCGGGGGGCACAGATACGCAGTATTTT	CASSLEAGGTDTQYF
TRBV4-2	TRBJ1-3	-	-	TGTGCCAGCAGCGTGACCGGGACCGCGAGCTCTGGAAACACCATATATTTT	CASSVTGTASSGNTIYF
TRBV5-1	TRBJ2-7	-	-	TGCGCCAGCAGACAAGGACCTGCTCGCGAGCAGTACTTC	CASRQGPAREQYF
TRBV9	TRBJ1-5	-	-	TGTGCCAGCAGCGTAAAGGGAGGTAGCAATCAGCCCCAGCATTTT	CASSVKGGSNQPQHF
TRBV7-3	TRBJ2-4	-	TRBD2	TGTGCCAGCAGCGAGCGGGATGTGCCCGCGACCAAAAACATTCAGTACTTC	CASSERDVPATKNIQYF
TRBV2	TRBJ2-2	-	TRBD2	TGTGCCAGCAGTGGAAGCGGGGGGGCGGTCGGGGAGCTGTTTTTT	CASSGSGGAVGELFF
TRBV7-9	TRBJ2-7	-	TRBD1	TGTGCCAGCAGCCTGGGACAGGGGACCTACGAGCAGTACTTC	CASSLGQGTYEQYF
TRBV10-3	TRBJ2-2	-	-	TGTGCCATCAGTGAGAGGGCGCCCGGGGAGCTGTTTTTT	CAISERAPGELFF
TRBV2	TRBJ1-4	-	-	TGTGCCAGCAGTGAGTGGGAAAAACTGTTTTTT	CASSEWEKLFF
TRBV27	TRBJ2-7	once	-	TGTGCCAGCAGTGCCCGGGACCAGGCCTACGAGCAGTACTTC	CASSARDQAYEQYF
TRBV7-2	TRBJ2-7	-	TRBD1	TGTGCCAGCAGCTTAGCGGGGACAGGGCTATACGAGCAGTACTTC	CASSLAGTGLYEQYF
TRBV4-2	TRBJ2-7	once	-	TGTGCCAGCAGCCAAGAGTCGGCAGGGAAAATCTACGAGCAGTACTTC	CASSQESAGKIYEQYF
TRBV4-1	TRBJ1-2	-	TRBD1	TGCGCCAGCAGCCAATCGGGACAGGGTTCCTATGGCTACACCTTC	CASSQSGQGSYGYTF
TRBV11-2	TRBJ1-1	-	-	TGTGCCAGCAGCCCTCGGCCTGCTAAAACTGAAGCTTTCTTT	CASSPRPAKTEAFF
TRBV10-2	TRBJ1-1	-	-	TGCGCCAGCACATTTTCTACGGACACTGAAGCTTTCTTT	CASTFSTDTEAFF
TRBV19	TRBJ2-1	-	TRBD1	TGTGCCAGTAGTCCCGACAGGGGAGTAGGGCACGATGAGCAGTTCTTC	CASSPDRGVGHDEQFF
TRBV29-1	TRBJ1-4	-	-	TGCAGCGTTACGGGAGGCCTTGAAAAACTGTTTTTT	CSVTGGLEKLFF
TRBV5-1	TRBJ2-6	-	-	TGCGCCAGCAGCTTGATCGTGGGCGCTGGGGCCAACGTCCTGACTTTC	CASSLIVGAGANVLTF
TRBV10-3	TRBJ1-1	-	-	TGTGCCATCAGTGAGTCTGGGGAGACTGAAGCTTTCTTT	CAISESGETEAFF
TRBV11-3	TRBJ1-6	-	TRBD1	TGTGCCAGCAGCTTATCTCCGGACAGGGGTTCACCCCTCCACTTT	CASSLSPDRGSPLHF
TRBV7-8	TRBJ2-7	few	TRBD1	TGTGCCAGCAGCCCCAGAGCCCAGGGACAGGGGGTCCACGAGCAGTACTTC	CASSPRAQGQGVHEQYF
TRBV1	TRBJ2-7	-	-	TGCACCAGCAGCCAATTCACGGGACAGCTAGTCTACGAGCAGTACTTC	CTSSQFTGQLVYEQYF
TRBV6-5	TRBJ2-3	-	-	TGTGCCAGCAGTTACTCTTGGACTACAGATACGCAGTATTTT	CASSYSWTTDTQYF
TRBV6-5	TRBJ1-1	-	-	TGTGCCAGCAGTTACTCTTTCCTGGTCCCGAACACTGAAGCTTTCTTT	CASSYSFLVPNTEAFF
TRBV19	TRBJ2-1	-	-	TGTGCCAGTAGTACCGACCGGGACTGGACCTACAATGAGCAGTTCTTC	CASSTDRDWTYNEQFF
TRBV5-4	TRBJ1-4	-	TRBD1	TGTGCCAGCAGCGTTCGGACAGGGGGTTCTGAAAAACTGTTTTTT	CASSVRTGGSEKLFF
TRBV19	TRBJ2-1	-	-	TGTGCCAGTAGTATCAGGTCGAGCTCCTACAATGAGCAGTTCTTC	CASSIRSSSYNEQFF
TRBV7-2	TRBJ1-2	-	-	TGTGCCAGCAGCTTATTGCCCTCGGATGGCTACACCTTC	CASSLLPSDGYTF
TRBV7-9	TRBJ2-1	-	-	TGTGCCAGCAGCTTCAGGGACTACAATGAGCAGTTCTTC	CASSFRDYNEQFF
TRBV5-6	TRBJ1-6	-	TRBD1	TGTGCCAGCAGCCCGACAGGGGGCAGATCACCCCTCCACTTT	CASSPTGGRSPLHF
TRBV19	TRBJ2-5	once	TRBD1	TGTGGCACGCAGGGGGCGAAAGAGACCCAGTACTTC	CGTQGAKETQYF
TRBV7-9	TRBJ2-7	once	-	TGTGCCAGCAGCTTATTACGGTTCGGAGGGGCGGGCTACGAGCAGTACTTC	CASSLLRFGGAGYEQYF
TRBV15	TRBJ1-2	-	TRBD1	TGTGCCACCAGCACAAGTCGGGACAGGGGCGGCTACACCTTC	CATSTSRDRGGYTF
TRBV6-1	TRBJ1-3	-	-	TGTGCCAGCAGTGAAAGAGGGTCTGGAAACACCATATATTTT	CASSERGSGNTIYF
TRBV19	TRBJ2-1	-	TRBD1	TGTGCCAGTAGCGGGACAGATCTACCCTACAATGAGCAGTTCTTC	CASSGTDLPYNEQFF
TRBV10-3	TRBJ2-7	-	-	TGTGCCATCACCGGGGATTCCTACGAGCAGTACTTC	CAITGDSYEQYF
TRBV4-2	TRBJ1-5	-	-	TGTGCCAGCAGCCAACCCGGACTCCGGTGGGCGTATAGCAATCAGCCCCAGCATTTT	CASSQPGLRWAYSNQPQHF
TRBV19	TRBJ2-3	-	-	TGTGCCAGTAGTATGGGGGGACACTTCACAGATACGCAGTATTTT	CASSMGGHFTDTQYF
TRBV27	TRBJ1-6	-	-	TGTGCCAGCACCATAAAACAGGGATTTGTGTCACCCCTCCACTTT	CASTIKQGFVSPLHF
TRBV7-2	TRBJ1-1	-	-	TGTGCCAGCAGCTTCGACAGAAATGAAGCTTTCTTT	CASSFDRNEAFF
TRBV2	TRBJ2-6	-	TRBD1	TGTGCCAGCACAACCGGGACAGGGTTCTCTGGGGCCAACGTCCTGACTTTC	CASTTGTGFSGANVLTF
TRBV27	TRBJ2-1	-	-	TGTGCCAGCAGTTTAGTCTACTATACCAATGAGCAGTTCTTC	CASSLVYYTNEQFF
TRBV6-5	TRBJ2-7	-	-	TGTGCCAGCAGTTACGAGGGGGGGGGCCCCTACGAGCAGTACTTC	CASSYEGGGPYEQYF
TRBV7-2	TRBJ1-6	-	TRBD1	TGTGCCAGCAGCTTACGAGGGACAGGTTATTCACCCCTCCACTTT	CASSLRGTGYSPLHF